This T cell receptor beta chain is drawn from a study of blood T cell repertoires in COVID-19. Study-wide background: The analysed material was cDNA or gDNA that came from T cells, B-cell-depleted T cells, or PBMCs.

As handled by the study authors: Amplified reference gene primers provided the basis for estimating nucleated cell counts. Profiled with immunoSEQ multiplex PCR; TCRdb holds only in-frame clones, not every one. V, J and clone size reflect that table, while D and trimming were determined from the DNA. The data hold more than 200,000 clones, with roughly 80% observed a single time. Germline V gives CDR1 SGHRS, CDR2 YFSETQ. Trimming shortened V by 5 bases and J by 0 bases, and 13 bases separated the two germline ends. The CDR3 is made up of 15 amino acids. The count of this clone is one. This clonotype was obtained from a man aged 50 to 60 with active or convalescent COVID-19. The chain joins TRBV5-1 to TRBJ2-3; D is perhaps TRBD2 (6 bases). What was sequenced was peripheral blood. The CDR3 is CASSPLATSTDTQYF. The CDR3 DNA sequence: TGCGCCAGCAGTCCCCTAGCGACTAGCACAGATACGCAGTATTTT.